This T cell receptor beta chain was obtained from a study of cytomegalovirus exposure and HLA in healthy donors. Notes on the study in general: Reported performance of the classifier showed diagnosis of cytomegalovirus status with high specificity and sensitivity. The productive fraction for most TCR beta V segments was about 90% or about 30% in an earlier analysis. The study labeled more than 150 TCR beta chains cytomegalovirus-associated. Among the sequence variants, a highly shared cluster was likely an artifact of sequencing.

The count of this clone is one. Antigen specificity is unknown. With 60 Vbeta and 13 Jbeta primers, the PCR was carried out. Sequencing was performed with immunoSEQ multiplex PCR; in TCRdb, only in-frame clones are kept and a portion is missing. Of around 91,000 clones listed, about three quarters were seen once; the top ten hold roughly 2.5%. Trimming left V 6 bases short and J 0 bases short, with 18 bases between. CDR3 length: 16 residues. The material sequenced was PBMCs. V usage is TRBV23-1 and J usage is TRBJ2-7; D possibly corresponds to TRBD1 (6 bases). TRBV23-1 qualifies as an ORF whose function is uncertain. This receptor was obtained from a male donor in good health and CMV-seropositive. The CDR3 DNA follows: TGCGCCAGCAGGCGAGAACGACAGGATAGCTCCTACGAGCAGTACTTC. Protein sequence: CASRRERQDSSYEQYF.